Sequencing of this TCR beta chain was carried out in a study of identical twins (dated by TCRdb to 2016 to 2017). About the full investigation: TCR alpha and beta repertoires from monozygotic twins, unrelated adults of various ages and cord blood were deep-sequenced to test whether fetal clonotypes persist. Replicate twin experiments were performed at different times using different library preparation protocols to rule out contamination.

The library came from 5' RACE. Sequencing was performed on an Illumina HiSeq 2000. A universal primer binding site was added through template switching, and the final cDNA carried a unique molecular identifier so that TCR cDNA molecules could be counted accurately. Specific primers in the conserved constant-segment region were used to synthesize first-strand cDNA for the TCR alpha and beta chains. To control for contamination, every cDNA library carried two barcodes: a SMART-Mk sample barcode plus Illumina barcodes. TruSeq adapter sequences, together with Illumina sample barcodes, were added in two successive PCR steps. The Illumina HiSeq platform was used with custom primers to sequence TCR alpha and beta cDNA libraries. In the source study's methods: MiGEC was used to process raw reads and extract unique molecular identifiers, and MiXCR was used to find CDR3 positions. Recombination models were inferred per individual with the repgenHMM and IGoR tools using an EM algorithm. The tcR package in R was used for shared clonotype analysis, with sharing normalized by the product of cloneset sizes. Out-of-frame nonproductive sequences were analyzed to study raw recombination free of thymic and clonal selection effects. The public sequencing data were trimmed at Q25 with fastp and processed into clonotypes with MiXCR by TCRdb, which kept only in-frame beta chains. Each CDR3 protein appears once, grouped with its most common genes and DNA. These V and J calls derive from TCRdb rather than the authors' analysis. The sample has roughly 290,000 distinct CDR3 sequences on record, 8.5% to 9.5% of them singletons. The ten top clones hold roughly 7% of the sample.

The CDR3 sequence holds 15 residues, the cysteine and phenylalanine included. The retained sequence is limited to the CDR3, 45 bases, with the frame set at the first base. At the junction V is shortened by 6 bases and J by 5 bases; bases outside the gene matches: 11. Findings and caveats that apply to the study as a whole: Abundant cord blood beta clonotypes had fewer insertions, young adult naive repertoires showed a similar but weaker trend, and memory repertoires showed no such trend. Zero-insertion analyses could be partly confounded by invariant T cells such as MAIT and iNKT, though diverse VJ usage argued against such confounding for most clonotypes. Out-of-frame TCR alpha sharing in monozygotic twins was systematically underestimated by recombination models, whereas sharing between unrelated individuals was in agreement with the recombination models. A weaker excess of twin sharing was found in beta out-of-frame sequences because the signal-to-noise ratio was lowered by fewer shared sequences. Out-of-frame TCR alpha sequences shared between twins showed an excess of low generation-probability sequences compared with coincidental sharing between unrelated individuals. Because the same donors could not be followed over many years, the conclusions relied on cross-sectional statistical analysis.

Only healthy Caucasian donors were included. Three pairs of female monozygotic twins, all aged about 18 to 30 years, made up the twin cohort. Positive isolation kits from Invitrogen were used to isolate the CD4+ and CD8+ T cell populations. With respect to this clonotype: Its binding antigen is unknown. There are no base qualities to consult, and no much larger clone falls within one base.

In addition, the sample was reused for a study of yellow fever vaccine responses in identical twins. Looking at the second paper: According to the authors, the vaccine-induced T cell response in identical twins seemed to be partly convergent and partly specific to each individual. In identical twins, the study followed T cell clones that responded to the vaccine with precision.

This sequence uses TRBV12-3 or TRBV12-4 and TRBJ2-5, and 8 bases in between align with TRBD2. The sequenced material came from CD8+ T cells sorted from blood. This TCR derives from a woman aged 18-29 years in good health. In nucleotide form, the sequence is TGTGCCAGCAGCCGCCGGGAGGGCGATAGGGAGACCCAGTACTTC. It encodes CASSRREGDRETQYF.